The clone carrying this T cell receptor beta chain has ten or more counts. Its antigen is still unknown. Healthy Caucasian individuals made up all the donors. V was shortened by 7 bases and J by 0 bases, with 13 bases between the two germline ends. CDR1 and CDR2 (germline): SGHRS, YFSETQ. CDR3 length: 15 amino acids. The data were obtained in a study of identical twins. Template switching created a universal primer site, and the cDNA included unique molecular identifiers. Via MiXCR, TCRdb re-called the 5' RACE reads, giving one row per CDR3 protein. The sample gives approximately 600,000 distinct CDR3 sequences, 7.1% of which show up once; 1.6% is in the top ten. Study results and caveats: Beta out-of-frame twin sharing showed a weaker excess.

This sample was shared with a second study, whose subject was yellow fever vaccine responses in identical twins. As that report states: Twins' T cell vaccine responses reportedly looked partly convergent, partly personalized.

The chain carries TRBV5-1 and TRBJ2-2, with D perhaps TRBD1 or TRBD2 (5 bases each). This sequence originates from a woman aged 18-29 years in good health. The source material was PBMCs. The CDR3 reads CASHRGPTNTGELFF. CDR3 in DNA: TGCGCCAGCCATCGGGGACCCACGAACACCGGGGAGCTGTTTTTT.